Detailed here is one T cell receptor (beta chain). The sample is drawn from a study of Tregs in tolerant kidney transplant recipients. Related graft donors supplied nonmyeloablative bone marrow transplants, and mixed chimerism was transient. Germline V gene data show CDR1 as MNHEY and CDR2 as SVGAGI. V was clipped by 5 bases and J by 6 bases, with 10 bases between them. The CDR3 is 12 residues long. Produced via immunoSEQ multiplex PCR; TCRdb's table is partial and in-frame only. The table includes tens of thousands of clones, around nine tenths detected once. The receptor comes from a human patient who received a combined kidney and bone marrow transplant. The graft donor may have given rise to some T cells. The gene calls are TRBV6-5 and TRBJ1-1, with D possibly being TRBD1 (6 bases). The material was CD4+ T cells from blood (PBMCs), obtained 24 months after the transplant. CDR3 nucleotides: TGTGCCAGCAGTCCCAGGGGCCCTGAAGCTTTCTTT. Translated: CASSPRGPEAFF.